The 13 T cell receptor beta chains listed next were all sequenced from one sample in a study of cytomegalovirus exposure and HLA in healthy donors. The PCR made use of 60 Vbeta and 13 Jbeta primers. Sequencing used immunoSEQ multiplex PCR; TCRdb keeps in-frame clones, though not all of them. The sample contains about 150,000 clones, about 60% of which appear only once. Sequencing was done on a sample of PBMCs. These receptor sequences come from a woman aged 60-75 years in good health and CMV-seropositive.

DNA of the CDR3: TGCAGCGTTGAGGAACTAGCGGGAACCGGGGAGCTGTTTTTT. Residues: CSVEELAGTGELFF. The rearrangement uses TRBV29-1 and TRBJ2-2; 10 nucleotides line up with TRBD2. Germline trimming cut 3 bases from V and 5 bases from J; bases unmatched to any gene: 3. Germline values: CDR1 SQVTM, CDR2 ANQGSEA. The CDR3 has 14 amino acids.

The chain has TRBV18 and TRBJ2-2; 12 bases align to TRBD1. The CDR3 totals 19 residues. From germline, CDR1 is KGHSH and CDR2 LQKENI. Trimming at V came to 8 bases and at J to 0 bases, leaving 13 bases not matched to a gene. The CDR3 coding sequence is TGTGCCAGCCAACGGGACAGGGGGCTTGATGACTCGAACACCGGGGAGCTGTTTTTT. Its protein product is CASQRDRGLDDSNTGELFF. The whole variable domain, filled in from reference TRBV18 and TRBJ2-2, reads NAGVMQNPRHLVRRRGQEARLRCSPMKGHSHVYWYRQLPEEGLKFMVYLQKENIIDESGMPKERFSAEFPKEGPSILRIQQVVRGDSAAYFCASQRDRGLDDSNTGELFFGEGSRLTVL.

The V and J genes are TRBV2 and TRBJ2-1; 7 bases align to TRBD2. V lost 8 bases, J lost 0 bases, and 7 bases stayed unmatched. The germline gives CDR1 SNHLY, CDR2 FYNNEI. The CDR3 has 15 residues. For the CDR3, the DNA is TGTGCCAGCGGGGGGGACGGGGACTCCTACAATGAGCAGTTCTTC. Translating gives CASGGDGDSYNEQFF.

V usage is TRBV7-2 and J usage is TRBJ1-2; D is ambiguous. The CDR3 contains 16 residues. Germline CDR1 is SGHTA and CDR2 is FQGNSA. The V end was cut by 0 bases, the J end by 1 base, with 12 bases between. CDR3: CASSLATTASNYGYTF. The CDR3 nucleotides are TGTGCCAGCAGCTTAGCCACTACGGCCAGTAACTATGGCTACACCTTC.

The CDR3 nucleotides are TGTGCCAGCAGCTTAGGGTTAGCGGGAGTGGGTTGGTACGAGCAGTACTTC. It encodes CASSLGLAGVGWYEQYF. The V call is TRBV7-8, the J call TRBJ2-7, with 9 bases aligning to TRBD2. CDR1 SGHVS and CDR2 FQNEAQ come from the germline V gene. V shed 1 base, J shed 4 bases, and the junction held 11 bases outside the gene matches. This CDR3 contains 17 residues. Full variable domain (remainder filled in from reference TRBV7-8 and TRBJ2-7): GAGVSQSPRYKVAKRGQDVALRCDPISGHVSLFWYQQALGQGPEFLTYFQNEAQLDKSGLPSDRFFAERPEGSVSTLKIQRTQQEDSAVYLCASSLGLAGVGWYEQYFGPGTRLTVT.

The chain recombines TRBV11-2 with TRBJ1-4; D is ambiguous. V was trimmed by 5 bases and J by 4 bases, leaving 20 bases between them. Germline assignment: CDR1 SGHAT and CDR2 FQNNGV. The CDR3 runs 17 residues. In DNA, the CDR3 is TGTGCCAGCAGCCCCAAATTTAGTCGGTCCTTTAATGAAAAACTGTTTTTT. Translating gives CASSPKFSRSFNEKLFF.

The J gene is TRBJ2-1, the V gene TRBV19; 7 nucleotides agree with TRBD1. This CDR3 has 17 residues. V was pared by 6 bases and J by 0 bases, with 11 bases of the junction left unmatched. The germline V gene has CDR1 LNHDA and CDR2 SQIVND (reference sequence). Here the CDR3 reads CASSGRGKWSSYNEQFF. The CDR3 coding sequence is TGTGCCAGTAGCGGCAGGGGGAAATGGAGCTCCTACAATGAGCAGTTCTTC.

Only one count was recorded for this clone. The rearrangement links TRBV9 to TRBJ2-1; TRBD2 aligns across 10 bases. The CDR3 runs 14 residues. J lost 5 bases, V lost 3 bases, and 2 bases had no gene match. The V gene's germline CDR1 is SGDLS and CDR2 YYNGEE. This chain's CDR3 is CASSATSGHNEQFF. The CDR3 DNA is TGTGCCAGCAGCGCGACTAGCGGGCACAATGAGCAGTTCTTC.

This sequence joins TRBV5-1 and TRBJ2-2, with 9 nucleotides matching TRBD2. The CDR3 spans 14 residues. Germline V CDR1 and CDR2: SGHRS, YFSETQ. With V trimmed by 9 bases and J by 1 base, 4 bases remained unmatched. In DNA form, the CDR3 reads TGCGCCACCACAGCGGGGGGGAACACCGGGGAGCTGTTTTTT. Encoded protein: CATTAGGNTGELFF.

The chain carries TRBV4-3 and TRBJ1-1, with 7 positions matching TRBD1. This CDR3 is built from 17 residues. V dropped 5 bases and J dropped 4; count of bases not matched to a gene: 16. Germline assignment: CDR1 LGHNA and CDR2 YSLEER. The CDR3 protein is CASSATIGGAQSTEAFF. As DNA, the CDR3 is TGCGCCAGCAGCGCTACGATAGGGGGCGCGCAGAGCACTGAAGCTTTCTTT.

This clone was picked up a small number of times. This sequence joins TRBV10-3 and TRBJ1-3; unclear D gene. CDR1 is ENHRY, CDR2 SYGVKD, per germline. The CDR3 totals 13 residues. V lost 2 bases to trimming and J lost 0 bases, with 2 bases between them. The CDR3 is CAISERSGNTIYF. Here the CDR3 DNA reads TGTGCCATCAGTGAGCGCTCTGGAAACACCATATATTTT.

The rearrangement links TRBV7-2 to TRBJ1-1, with TRBD1 matching over 7 bases. CDR3 size: 14 residues. Germline CDR1 SGHTA, CDR2 FQGNSA. J gave up 4 bases and V 5 bases, and 7 bases lay outside the gene matches. The CDR3: CASSVYRDSTEAFF. CDR3 bases: TGTGCCAGCAGCGTTTACCGGGACAGCACTGAAGCTTTCTTT.

V and J are TRBV5-1 and TRBJ2-5; 7 bases line up with TRBD2. There are 13 residues in the CDR3. Trimming took 7 bases from V and 5 from J; bases not matched to a gene: 8. Germline V gene sequence: CDR1 SGHRS, CDR2 YFSETQ. The CDR3 DNA is TGCGCCAGCGAAACGGGAGGTCGGGAGACCCAGTACTTC. Amino acids: CASETGGRETQYF.